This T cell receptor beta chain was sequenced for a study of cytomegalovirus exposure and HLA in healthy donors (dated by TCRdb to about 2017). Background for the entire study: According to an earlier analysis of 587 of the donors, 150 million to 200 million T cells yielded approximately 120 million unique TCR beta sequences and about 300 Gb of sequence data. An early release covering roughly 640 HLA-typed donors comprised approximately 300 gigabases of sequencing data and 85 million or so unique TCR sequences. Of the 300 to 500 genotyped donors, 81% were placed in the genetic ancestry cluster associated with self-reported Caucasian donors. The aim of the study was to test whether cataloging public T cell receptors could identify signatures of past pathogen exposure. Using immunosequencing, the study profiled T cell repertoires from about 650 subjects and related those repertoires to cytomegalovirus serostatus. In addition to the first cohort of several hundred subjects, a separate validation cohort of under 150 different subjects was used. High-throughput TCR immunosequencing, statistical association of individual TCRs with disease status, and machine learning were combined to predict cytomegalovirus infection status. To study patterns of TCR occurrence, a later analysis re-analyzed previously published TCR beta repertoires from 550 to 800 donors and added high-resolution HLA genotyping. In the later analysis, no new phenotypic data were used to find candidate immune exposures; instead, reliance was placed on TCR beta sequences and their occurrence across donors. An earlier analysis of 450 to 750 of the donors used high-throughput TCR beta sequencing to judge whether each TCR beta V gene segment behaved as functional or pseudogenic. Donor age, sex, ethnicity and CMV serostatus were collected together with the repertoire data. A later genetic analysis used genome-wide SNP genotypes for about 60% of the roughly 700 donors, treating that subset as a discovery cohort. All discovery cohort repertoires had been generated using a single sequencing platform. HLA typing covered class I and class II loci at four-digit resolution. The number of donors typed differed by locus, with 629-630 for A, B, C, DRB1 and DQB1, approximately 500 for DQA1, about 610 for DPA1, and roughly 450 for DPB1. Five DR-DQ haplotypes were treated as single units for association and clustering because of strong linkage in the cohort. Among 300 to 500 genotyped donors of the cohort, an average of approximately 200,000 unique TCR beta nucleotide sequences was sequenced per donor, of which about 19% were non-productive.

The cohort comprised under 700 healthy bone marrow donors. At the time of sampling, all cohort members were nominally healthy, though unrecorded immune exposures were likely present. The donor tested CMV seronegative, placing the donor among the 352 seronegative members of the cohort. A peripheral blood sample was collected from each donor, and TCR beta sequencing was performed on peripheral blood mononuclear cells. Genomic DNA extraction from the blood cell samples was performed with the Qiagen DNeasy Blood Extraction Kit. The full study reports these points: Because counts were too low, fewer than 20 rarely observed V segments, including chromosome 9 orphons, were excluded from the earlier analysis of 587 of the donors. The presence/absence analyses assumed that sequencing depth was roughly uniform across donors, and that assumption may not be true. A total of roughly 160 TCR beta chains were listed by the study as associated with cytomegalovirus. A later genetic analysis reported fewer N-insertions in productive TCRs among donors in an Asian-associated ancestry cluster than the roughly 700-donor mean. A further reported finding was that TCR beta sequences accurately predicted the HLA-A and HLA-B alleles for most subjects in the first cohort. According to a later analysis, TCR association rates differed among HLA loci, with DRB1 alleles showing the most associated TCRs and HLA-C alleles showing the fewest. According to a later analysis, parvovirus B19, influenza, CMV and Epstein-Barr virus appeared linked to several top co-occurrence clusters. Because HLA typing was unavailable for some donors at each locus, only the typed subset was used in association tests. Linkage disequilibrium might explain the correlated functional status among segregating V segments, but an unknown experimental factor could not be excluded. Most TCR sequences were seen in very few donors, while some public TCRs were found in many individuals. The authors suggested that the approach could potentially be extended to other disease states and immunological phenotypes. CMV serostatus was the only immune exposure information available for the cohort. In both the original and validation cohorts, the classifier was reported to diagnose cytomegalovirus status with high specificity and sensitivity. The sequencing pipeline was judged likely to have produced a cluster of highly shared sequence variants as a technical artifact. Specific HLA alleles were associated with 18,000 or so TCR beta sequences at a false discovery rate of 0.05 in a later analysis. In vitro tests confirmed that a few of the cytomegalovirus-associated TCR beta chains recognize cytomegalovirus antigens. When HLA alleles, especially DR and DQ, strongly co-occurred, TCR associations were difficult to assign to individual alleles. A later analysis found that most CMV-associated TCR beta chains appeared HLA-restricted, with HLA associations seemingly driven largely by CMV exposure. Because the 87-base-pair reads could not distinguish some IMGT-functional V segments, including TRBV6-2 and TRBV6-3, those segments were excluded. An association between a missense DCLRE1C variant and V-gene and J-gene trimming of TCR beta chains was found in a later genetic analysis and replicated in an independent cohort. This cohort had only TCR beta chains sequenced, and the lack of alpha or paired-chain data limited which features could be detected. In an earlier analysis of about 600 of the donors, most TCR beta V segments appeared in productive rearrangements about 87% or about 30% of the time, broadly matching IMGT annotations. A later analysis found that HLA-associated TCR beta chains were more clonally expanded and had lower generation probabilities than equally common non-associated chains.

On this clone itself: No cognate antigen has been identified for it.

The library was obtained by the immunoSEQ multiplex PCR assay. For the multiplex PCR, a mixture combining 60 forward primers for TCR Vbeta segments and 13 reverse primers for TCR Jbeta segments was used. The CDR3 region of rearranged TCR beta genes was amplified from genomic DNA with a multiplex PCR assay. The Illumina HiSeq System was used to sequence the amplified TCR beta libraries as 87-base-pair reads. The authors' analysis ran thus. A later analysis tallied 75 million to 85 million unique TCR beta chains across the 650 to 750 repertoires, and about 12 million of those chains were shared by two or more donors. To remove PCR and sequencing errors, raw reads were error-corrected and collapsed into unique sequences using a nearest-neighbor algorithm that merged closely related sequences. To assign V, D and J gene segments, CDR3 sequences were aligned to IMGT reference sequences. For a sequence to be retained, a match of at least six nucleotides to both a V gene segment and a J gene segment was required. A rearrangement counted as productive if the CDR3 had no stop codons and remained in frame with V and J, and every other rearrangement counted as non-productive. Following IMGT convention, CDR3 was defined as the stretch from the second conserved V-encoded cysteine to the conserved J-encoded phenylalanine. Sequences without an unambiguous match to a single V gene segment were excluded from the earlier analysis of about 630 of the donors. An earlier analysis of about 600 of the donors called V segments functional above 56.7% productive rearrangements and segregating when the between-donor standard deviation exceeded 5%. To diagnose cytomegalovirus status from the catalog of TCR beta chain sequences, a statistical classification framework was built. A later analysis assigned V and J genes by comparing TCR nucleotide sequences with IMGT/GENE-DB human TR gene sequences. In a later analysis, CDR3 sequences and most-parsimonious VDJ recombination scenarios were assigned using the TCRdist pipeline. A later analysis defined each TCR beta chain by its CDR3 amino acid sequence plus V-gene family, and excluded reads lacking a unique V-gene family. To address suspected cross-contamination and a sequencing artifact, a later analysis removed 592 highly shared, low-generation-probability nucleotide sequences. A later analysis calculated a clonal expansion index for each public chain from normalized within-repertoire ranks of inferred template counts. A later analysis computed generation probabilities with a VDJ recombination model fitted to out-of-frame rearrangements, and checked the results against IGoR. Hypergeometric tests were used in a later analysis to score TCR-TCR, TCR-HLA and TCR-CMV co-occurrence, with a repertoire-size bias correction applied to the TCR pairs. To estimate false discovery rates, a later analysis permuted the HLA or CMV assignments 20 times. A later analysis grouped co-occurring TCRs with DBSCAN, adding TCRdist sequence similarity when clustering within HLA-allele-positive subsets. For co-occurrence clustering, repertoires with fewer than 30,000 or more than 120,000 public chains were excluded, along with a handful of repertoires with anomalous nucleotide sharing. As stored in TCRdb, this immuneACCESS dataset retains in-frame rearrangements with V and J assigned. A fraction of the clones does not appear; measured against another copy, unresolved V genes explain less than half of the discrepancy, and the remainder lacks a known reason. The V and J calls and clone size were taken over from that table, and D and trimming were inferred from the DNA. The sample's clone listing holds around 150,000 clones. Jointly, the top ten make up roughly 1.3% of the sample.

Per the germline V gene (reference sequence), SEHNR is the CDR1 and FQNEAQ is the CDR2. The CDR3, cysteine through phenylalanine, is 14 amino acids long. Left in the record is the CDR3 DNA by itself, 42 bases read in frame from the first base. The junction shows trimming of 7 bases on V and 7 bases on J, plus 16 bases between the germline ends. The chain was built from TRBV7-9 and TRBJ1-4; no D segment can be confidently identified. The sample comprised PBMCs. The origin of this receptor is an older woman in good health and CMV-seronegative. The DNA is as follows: TGTGCCAGCACCGGCCGGGGTCTCGGTGAAAAACTGTTTTTT. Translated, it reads CASTGRGLGEKLFF.